There are many counts of the clone carrying this T cell receptor beta chain. The CDR3 consists of 13 residues. The V end lost 6 bases, the J end lost 9 bases, and 18 bases lay between the germline ends. Germline values: CDR1 DFQATT, CDR2 SNEGSKA (reference sequence). The time point is: before trial treatment. TRAV- and TRBV-specific primers primed first-strand cDNA, covering alpha and beta chains. Amplification of TCRs used a constant-region primer and V-primer adapter for approximately 19 PCR cycles. TCRdb ran MiXCR on the reads and lists one entry per CDR3 protein. The table includes about 89,000 distinct CDR3 sequences, under 9.5% detected once. This sample is drawn from a study of low-dose radiotherapy and immunotherapy resistance in tumors.

This TCR derives from a male donor with prostate cancer. Here the sequenced sample was PBMCs, taken before treatment. The rearrangement joins TRBV20-1 to TRBJ2-1, with a tentative D call TRBD2 (5 bases). The DNA of the CDR3 is TGCAGTGCCTACCCGCCTAGCCTAGGTGAGCAGTTCTTC. Protein: CSAYPPSLGEQFF.